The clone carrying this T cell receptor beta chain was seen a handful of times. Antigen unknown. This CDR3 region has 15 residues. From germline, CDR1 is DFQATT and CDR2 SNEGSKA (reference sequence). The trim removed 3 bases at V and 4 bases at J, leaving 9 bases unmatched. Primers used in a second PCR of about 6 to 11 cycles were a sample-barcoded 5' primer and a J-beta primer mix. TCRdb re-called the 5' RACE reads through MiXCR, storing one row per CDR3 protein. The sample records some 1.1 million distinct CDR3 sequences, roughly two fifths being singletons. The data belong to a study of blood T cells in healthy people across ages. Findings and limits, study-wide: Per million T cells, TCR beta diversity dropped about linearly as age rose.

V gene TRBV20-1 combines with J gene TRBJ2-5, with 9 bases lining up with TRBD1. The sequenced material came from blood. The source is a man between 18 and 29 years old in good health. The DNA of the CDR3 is TGCAGTGCTAGCGACTCCGGGACAGGGATAGAGACCCAGTACTTC. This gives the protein CSASDSGTGIETQYF.